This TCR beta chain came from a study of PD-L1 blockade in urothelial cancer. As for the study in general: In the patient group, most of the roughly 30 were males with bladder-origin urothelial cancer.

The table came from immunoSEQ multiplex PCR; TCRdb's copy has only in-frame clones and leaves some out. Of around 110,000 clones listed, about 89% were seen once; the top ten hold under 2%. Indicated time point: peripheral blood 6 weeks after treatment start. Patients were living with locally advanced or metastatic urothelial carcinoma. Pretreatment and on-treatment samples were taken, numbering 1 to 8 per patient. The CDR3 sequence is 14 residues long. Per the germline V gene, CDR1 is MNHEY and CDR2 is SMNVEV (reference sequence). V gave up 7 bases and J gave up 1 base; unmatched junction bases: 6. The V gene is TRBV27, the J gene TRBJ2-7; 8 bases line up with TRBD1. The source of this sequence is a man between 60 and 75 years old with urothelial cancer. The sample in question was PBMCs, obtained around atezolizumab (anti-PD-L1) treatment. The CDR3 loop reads CASKLNRGSYEQYF. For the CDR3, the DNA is TGTGCCAGCAAACTAAACAGGGGGTCCTACGAGCAGTACTTC.